The 6 T cell receptor beta chains listed next were all sequenced from one sample in a study of breast tumors, draining lymph nodes, adjacent tissues. Using its own MiXCR run on the multiplex PCR reads, TCRdb lists one record per CDR3 protein. The sample lists about 180,000 distinct CDR3 sequences; about 33% were seen once. Axillary draining lymph nodes of breast cancer patients supplied the node samples. The sequenced material came from axillary lymph node tissue. These TCRs come from a female donor with breast cancer. Some clones in this sample may be carry-over from other donors' samples.

This clonotype has a count of ten or more. The V call is TRBV7-2, the J call TRBJ2-3; perhaps TRBD2 as D (6 bases). The ends were cut back, 3 bases at V and 2 bases at J, with 18 bases in the middle. This CDR3 has 17 amino acids. Germline CDR1 reads SGHTA; CDR2 reads FQGNSA. The CDR3 nucleotides read TGTGCCAGCAGCTTGGTGCTACGCTTGCGGGACACAGATACGCAGTATTTT. This translates into CASSLVLRLRDTDTQYF.

A note on this clonotype: The limits of the CDR3 on the DNA are not certain, so only TCRdb's listed CDR3 is given. V and J are TRBV19 and TRBJ1-3. The CDR3 comprises 23 residues, both ends counted. Germline CDR1 LNHDA, CDR2 SQIVND (reference sequence). CDR3 amino acids: CASSIRLDQPQHFGDGTRLSIYF.

This clonotype was seen a few times. The chain employs TRBV6-1 and TRBJ1-5; D call uncertain. Germline values: CDR1 MNHNS, CDR2 SASEGT. The CDR3 has 14 amino acids. V gave up 4 bases and J gave up 6 bases, with 13 bases separating them. In DNA form, the CDR3 reads TGTGCCAGCAGTGGACTCAATCGGGGTCAGCCCCAGCATTTT. Protein: CASSGLNRGQPQHF.

Points on this clonotype: This may come from a read error, since a much larger clone is one base off. The rearrangement links TRBV18 to TRBJ1-2; D possibly corresponds to TRBD1 (6 bases). CDR1 and CDR2 (germline): KGHSH, LQKENI. V was cut by 8 bases and J by 1 base, with 14 bases left in between. The CDR3 is made up of 14 amino acids. For the CDR3, the DNA is TGTGCCAGCCCACTCGGACAGCGTAACTATGGCTACACCTTC. Residues: CASPLGQRNYGYTF. Supplemented by reference TRBV18 and TRBJ1-2, the full variable domain reads NAGVMQNPRHLVRRRGQEARLRCSPMKGHSHVYWYRQLPEEGLKFMVYLQKENIIDESGMPKERFSAEFPKEGPSILRIQQVVRGDSAAYFCASPLGQRNYGYTFGSGTRLTVV.

This clonotype was observed at least ten times. The chain combines TRBV7-2 with TRBJ2-2, with 8 bases identical to TRBD1. The V and J ends lost 5 bases and 7 bases, in that order; junction bases with no gene match: 9. Germline V gives CDR1 SGHTA, CDR2 FQGNSA. There are 15 residues in the CDR3. In DNA form, the CDR3 reads TGTGCCAGCAGCATGGGGCAGGGGGCCGACGGGGAGCTGTTTTTT. Protein sequence: CASSMGQGADGELFF. The variable domain in full, completed from reference TRBV7-2 and TRBJ2-2, reads GAGVSQSPSNKVTEKGKDVELRCDPISGHTALYWYRQSLGQGLEFLIYFQGNSAPDKSGLPSDRFSAERTGGSVSTLTIQRTQQEDSAVYLCASSMGQGADGELFFGEGSRLTVL.

The table lists this clonotype with a few counts. V gene TRBV12-3 or TRBV12-4 combines with J gene TRBJ2-1; no firm D call. The CDR3 is 14 residues long. Trimming removed 3 bases at V and 3 bases at J, with 9 bases between. The CDR3 sequence: CASSFSRSYNEQFF. CDR3 DNA: TGTGCCAGCAGTTTCTCCCGAAGCTACAATGAGCAGTTCTTC.